Described below is a single TCR beta chain sequence and its context. The data derive from a study of glioma-infiltrating T cells. Amplification of TCR alpha and beta CDR3 regions from RNA used iRepertoire nested multiplex PCR. Each CDR3 protein is one row after TCRdb ran MiXCR on the multiplex PCR reads. The profile shows about 130,000 distinct CDR3 sequences, about 22% of them singletons. This clonotype was sampled from a human donor with low-grade glioma or glioblastoma, undergoing nonglioma brain surgery, or in good health (not recorded which). The sequenced sample consisted of glioma tissue, nonneoplastic brain tissue, or PBMCs (not recorded which).

The CDR3 coding sequence is TGTGCCAGCAGTTACATAAGATCCCCAGAGACCCAGTACTTC. This translates into CASSYIRSPETQYF. The J gene is TRBJ2-5, the V gene TRBV3-1; D not resolved. The V end lost 6 bases, the J end lost 4 bases, and 15 bases lay between the germline ends. The CDR3 contains 14 residues. The germline V gene encodes CDR1 LGHDT and CDR2 YNNKEL (reference sequence).